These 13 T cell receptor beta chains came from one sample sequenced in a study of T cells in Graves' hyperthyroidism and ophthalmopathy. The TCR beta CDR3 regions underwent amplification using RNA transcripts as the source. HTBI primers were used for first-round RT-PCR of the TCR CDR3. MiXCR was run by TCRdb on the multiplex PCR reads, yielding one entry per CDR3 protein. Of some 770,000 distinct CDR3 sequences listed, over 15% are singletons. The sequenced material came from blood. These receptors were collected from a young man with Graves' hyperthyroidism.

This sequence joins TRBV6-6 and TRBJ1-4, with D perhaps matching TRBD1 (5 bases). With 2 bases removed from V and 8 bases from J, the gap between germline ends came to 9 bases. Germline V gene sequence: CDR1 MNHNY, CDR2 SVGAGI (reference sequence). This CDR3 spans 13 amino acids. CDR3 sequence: CASSYGGLEKLFF. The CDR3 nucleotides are TGTGCCAGCAGTTACGGGGGGTTGGAAAAACTGTTTTTT.

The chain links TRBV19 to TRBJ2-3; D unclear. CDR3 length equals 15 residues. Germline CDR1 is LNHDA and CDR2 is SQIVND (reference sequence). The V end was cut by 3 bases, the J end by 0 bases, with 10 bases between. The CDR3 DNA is TGTGCCAGTAGTATCCCGGGCAGAAGCACAGATACGCAGTATTTT. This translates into CASSIPGRSTDTQYF.

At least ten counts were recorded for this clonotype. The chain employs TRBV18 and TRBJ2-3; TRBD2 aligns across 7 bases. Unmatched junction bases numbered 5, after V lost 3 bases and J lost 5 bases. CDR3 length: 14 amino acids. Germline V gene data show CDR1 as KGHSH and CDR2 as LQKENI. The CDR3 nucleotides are TGTGCCAGCTCACCCGCCGGGGGGAAAGATACGCAGTATTTT. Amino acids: CASSPAGGKDTQYF.

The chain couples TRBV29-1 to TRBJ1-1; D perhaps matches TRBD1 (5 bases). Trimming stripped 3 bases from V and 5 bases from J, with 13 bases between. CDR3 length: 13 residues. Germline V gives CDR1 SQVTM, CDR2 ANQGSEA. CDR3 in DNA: TGCAGCGTTGATAGTTCAGGGTGGACTGAAGCTTTCTTT. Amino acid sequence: CSVDSSGWTEAFF.

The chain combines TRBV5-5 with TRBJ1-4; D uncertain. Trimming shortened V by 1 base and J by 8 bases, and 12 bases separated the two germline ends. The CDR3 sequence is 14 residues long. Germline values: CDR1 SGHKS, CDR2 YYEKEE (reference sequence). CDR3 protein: CASSLRAAGEKLFF. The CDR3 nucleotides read TGTGCCAGCAGCTTGAGGGCGGCGGGGGAAAAACTGTTTTTT.

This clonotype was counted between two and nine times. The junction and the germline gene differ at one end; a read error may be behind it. DNA of the CDR3: TGTGCCACCAGCAGAGGAGAGACTGAAGCTCTCTTT. Translating it yields CATSRGETEALF. The V and J genes are TRBV15 and TRBJ1-1; D is ambiguous. CDR1 is LNHNV, CDR2 YYDKDF, per germline (reference sequence). The CDR3 runs to 12 residues.

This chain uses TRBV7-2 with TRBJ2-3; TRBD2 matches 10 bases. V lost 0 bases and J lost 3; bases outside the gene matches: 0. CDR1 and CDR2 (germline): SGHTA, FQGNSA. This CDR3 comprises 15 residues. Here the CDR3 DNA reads TGTGCCAGCAGCTTAGCGACTAGCGGGACAGATACGCAGTATTTT. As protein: CASSLATSGTDTQYF.

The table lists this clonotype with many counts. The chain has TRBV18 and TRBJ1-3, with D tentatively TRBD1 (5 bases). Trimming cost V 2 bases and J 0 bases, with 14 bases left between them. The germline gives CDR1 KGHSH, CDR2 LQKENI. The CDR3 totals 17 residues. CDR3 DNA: TGTGCCAGCTCACCAGGGGCAAGGAGAAACTCTGGAAACACCATATATTTT. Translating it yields CASSPGARRNSGNTIYF.

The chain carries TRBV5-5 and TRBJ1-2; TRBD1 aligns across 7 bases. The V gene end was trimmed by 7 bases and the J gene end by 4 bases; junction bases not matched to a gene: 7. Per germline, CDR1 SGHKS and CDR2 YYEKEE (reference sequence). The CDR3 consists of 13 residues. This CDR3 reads CASGAGGSYGYTF. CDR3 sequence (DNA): TGTGCCAGCGGTGCAGGGGGGAGCTATGGCTACACCTTC. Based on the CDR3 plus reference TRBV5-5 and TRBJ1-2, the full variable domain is DAGVTQSPTHLIKTRGQQVTLRCSPISGHKSVSWYQQVLGQGPQFIFQYYEKEERGRGNFPDRFSARQFPNYSSELNVNALLLGDSALYLCASGAGGSYGYTFGSGTRLTVV.

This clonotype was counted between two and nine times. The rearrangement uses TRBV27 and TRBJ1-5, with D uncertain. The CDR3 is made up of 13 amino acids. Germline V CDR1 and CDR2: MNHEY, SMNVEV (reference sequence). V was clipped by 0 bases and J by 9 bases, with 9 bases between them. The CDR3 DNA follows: TGTGCCAGCAGTTTATCTCACCGTGGGCCCCAGCATTTT. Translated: CASSLSHRGPQHF.

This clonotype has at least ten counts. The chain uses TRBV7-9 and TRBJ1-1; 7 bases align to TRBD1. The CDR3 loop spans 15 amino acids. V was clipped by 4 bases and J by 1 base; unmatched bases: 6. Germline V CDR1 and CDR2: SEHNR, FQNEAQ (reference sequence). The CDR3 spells CASSYTRTGNTEAFF. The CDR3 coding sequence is TGTGCCAGCAGCTACACCCGGACAGGGAACACTGAAGCTTTCTTT. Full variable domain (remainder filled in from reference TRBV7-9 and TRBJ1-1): DTGVSQNPRHKITKRGQNVTFRCDPISEHNRLYWYRQTLGQGPEFLTYFQNEAQLEKSRLLSDRFSAERPKGSFSTLEIQRTEQGDSAMYLCASSYTRTGNTEAFFGQGTRLTVV.

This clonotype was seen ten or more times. The CDR3 loop is CASSQIPREGCGYTF. The CDR3 DNA is TGTGCCAGCAGCCAAATACCCAGGGAAGGCTGTGGCTACACCTTC. The rearrangement links TRBV3-2 to TRBJ1-2; the tabulated D call, TRBD1, remains unverified against the DNA. TRBV3-2 is termed a pseudogene. The CDR3 spans 15 residues.

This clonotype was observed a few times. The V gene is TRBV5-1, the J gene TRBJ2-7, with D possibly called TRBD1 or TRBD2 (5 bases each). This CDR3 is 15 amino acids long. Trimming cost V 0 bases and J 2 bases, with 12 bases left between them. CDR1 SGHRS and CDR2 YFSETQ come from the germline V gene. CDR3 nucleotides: TGCGCCAGCAGCTTGGGACCCGGGGACGCCTACGAGCAGTACTTC. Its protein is CASSLGPGDAYEQYF.